A single T cell receptor (beta chain) is shown here with its context. Data came from immunoSEQ multiplex PCR; TCRdb stores just in-frame clones and leaves some out. The data hold roughly 50,000 clones, with around 94% observed a single time. The sample comes from a study of T cell changes during pregnancy in multiple sclerosis. With V trimmed by 6 bases and J by 4 bases, 5 bases remained unmatched. The CDR3 consists of 13 residues. Germline lookup yields CDR1 LNHDA and CDR2 SQIVND (reference sequence). V gene TRBV19 combines with J gene TRBJ1-1; 7 nucleotides agree with TRBD1. Sequencing used CD4+ T cells from peripheral blood mononuclear cells, obtained in the third trimester of pregnancy. The TCR originated in a female donor with multiple sclerosis, enrolled in a pregnancy study. The CDR3 coding sequence is TGTGCCAGTAGGGTCGACAGGGCCACTGAAGCTTTCTTT. Protein: CASRVDRATEAFF.